Listed here are 10 T cell receptor beta chains from one sample, sequenced in a study of cytomegalovirus exposure and HLA in healthy donors. PCR amplification relied on 60 Vbeta primers (plus 13 Jbeta primers). This table comes from immunoSEQ multiplex PCR, and its TCRdb copy is limited to in-frame clones, with some not included. The sample holds tens of thousands of clones, around 67% seen once. What was sequenced was PBMCs. The receptors originated from a woman in her fifties or sixties in good health and CMV-seropositive.

The chain links TRBV19 to TRBJ2-6, with a possible D match to TRBD2 (6 bases). Per germline, CDR1 LNHDA and CDR2 SQIVND (reference sequence). V was cut by 7 bases and J by 0 bases, with 10 bases left in between. CDR3 size: 15 residues. The CDR3 DNA reads as TGTGCCAGTACTAGCGTCAGCTCTGGGGCCAACGTCCTGACTTTC. It translates to CASTSVSSGANVLTF.

The rearrangement uses TRBV18 and TRBJ2-7, with 8 bases fitting TRBD1. V shed 5 bases and J 6 bases; nucleotides not matched to a gene: 9. Germline V lookup: CDR1 KGHSH, CDR2 LQKENI. The CDR3 extends over 14 amino acids. The CDR3 sequence is CASSSSQGASEQYF. CDR3 DNA: TGTGCCAGCTCATCCAGCCAGGGGGCAAGCGAGCAGTACTTC.

This chain joins TRBV19 and TRBJ1-5; D unclear. Germline CDR1 is LNHDA and CDR2 is SQIVND (reference sequence). With 3 bases removed from V and 7 bases from J, the gap between germline ends came to 10 bases. The CDR3 consists of 13 residues. Here the CDR3 DNA reads TGTGCCAGTAGTATGACCGAGGCCCAGCCCCAGCATTTT. Protein product: CASSMTEAQPQHF.

The V call is TRBV5-4, the J call TRBJ1-2; tentative D call: TRBD1 (6 bases). This CDR3 has 14 residues. Trimming took off 4 bases at V and 3 bases at J, with 13 bases between the two ends. Per germline, CDR1 SGHNT and CDR2 YYREEE (reference sequence). The CDR3 DNA reads TGTGCCAGCAGCCTTGGGGGCAGGGACTATGGCTACACCTTC. Protein: CASSLGGRDYGYTF.

This chain joins TRBV7-2 and TRBJ1-1, with 9 bases lining up with TRBD1. CDR1 is SGHTA, CDR2 FQGNSA, per germline. The CDR3 runs to 16 residues. Trimming took 1 base from V and 4 from J; bases not matched to a gene: 7. This CDR3 is CASSLGGQGGSTEAFF. For the CDR3, the DNA is TGTGCCAGCAGCTTAGGGGGACAGGGAGGTAGCACTGAAGCTTTCTTT. Full variable domain (remainder filled in from reference TRBV7-2 and TRBJ1-1): GAGVSQSPSNKVTEKGKDVELRCDPISGHTALYWYRQSLGQGLEFLIYFQGNSAPDKSGLPSDRFSAERTGGSVSTLTIQRTQQEDSAVYLCASSLGGQGGSTEAFFGQGTRLTVV.

This sequence joins TRBV11-2 and TRBJ2-2, with 10 nucleotides matching TRBD1. The CDR3 consists of 16 residues. The V and J ends lost 5 bases and 3 bases, in that order; junction bases with no gene match: 6. From germline, CDR1 is SGHAT and CDR2 FQNNGV. In nucleotides, the CDR3 is TGTGCCAGCAGCCCAGGGACAGGGGTTGACACCGGGGAGCTGTTTTTT. Protein sequence: CASSPGTGVDTGELFF.

The gene calls are TRBV5-1 and TRBJ1-5; D unclear. The germline gives CDR1 SGHRS, CDR2 YFSETQ. This CDR3 is 15 amino acids long. Trimming pared 2 bases from V and 6 bases from J, leaving 15 bases between. The CDR3 is CASSFGGGTGQPQHF. CDR3 DNA: TGCGCCAGCAGCTTCGGCGGTGGAACGGGTCAGCCCCAGCATTTT. Full variable domain (remainder filled in from reference TRBV5-1 and TRBJ1-5): KAGVTQTPRYLIKTRGQQVTLSCSPISGHRSVSWYQQTPGQGLQFLFEYFSETQRNKGNFPGRFSGRQFSNSRSEMNVSTLELGDSALYLCASSFGGGTGQPQHFGDGTRLSIL.

The CDR3 loop is CASTFSPNYGYTF. The CDR3 nucleotides read TGTGCCAGCACCTTCAGTCCTAACTATGGCTACACCTTC. The chain combines TRBV5-5 with TRBJ1-2; no clear D gene. The CDR3 has 13 residues. Germline lookup yields CDR1 SGHKS and CDR2 YYEKEE (reference sequence). Trimming removed 6 bases at V and 0 bases at J, with 9 bases between.

This chain joins TRBV2 and TRBJ2-1; TRBD1 agrees at 7 bases. This CDR3 has 11 residues. Germline loops: CDR1 SNHLY, CDR2 FYNNEI. After removal of 3 bases from V and 14 bases from J, the junction contained 4 bases not matched to a gene. The CDR3 region has the DNA TGTGCCAGCAGTGAGGACAGGTCCAAGTTCTTC. Translation: CASSEDRSKFF. The full variable domain, its missing parts supplied by reference TRBV2 and TRBJ2-1, is EPEVTQTPSHQVTQMGQEVILRCVPISNHLYFYWYRQILGQKVEFLVSFYNNEISEKSEIFDDQFSVERPDGSNFTLKIRSTKLEDSAMYFCASSEDRSKFFGPGTRLTVL.

The chain joins TRBV7-3 to TRBJ2-2, with D possibly being TRBD1 (7 bases). Trimming stripped 5 bases from V and 4 bases from J, with 14 bases between. The germline V gene encodes CDR1 SGHTA and CDR2 FQGTGA. This CDR3 is 15 amino acids long. CDR3 region: CASSAGQPGTGELFF. Written as DNA, the CDR3 is TGTGCCAGCAGCGCGGGACAGCCTGGCACCGGGGAGCTGTTTTTT.